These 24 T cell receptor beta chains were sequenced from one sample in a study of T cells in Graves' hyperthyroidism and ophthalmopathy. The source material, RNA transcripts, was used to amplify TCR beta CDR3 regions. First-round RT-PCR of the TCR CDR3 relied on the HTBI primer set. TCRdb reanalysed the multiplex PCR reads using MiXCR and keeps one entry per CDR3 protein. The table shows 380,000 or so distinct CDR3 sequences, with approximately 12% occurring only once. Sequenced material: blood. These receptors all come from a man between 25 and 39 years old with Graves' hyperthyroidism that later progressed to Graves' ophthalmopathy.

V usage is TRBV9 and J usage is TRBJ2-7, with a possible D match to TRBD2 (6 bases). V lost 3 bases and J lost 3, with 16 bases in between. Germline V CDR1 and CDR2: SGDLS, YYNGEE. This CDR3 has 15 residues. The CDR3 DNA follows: TGTGCCAGCAGCGGGGGGATCGGGGGTCGCTACGAGCAGTACTTC. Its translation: CASSGGIGGRYEQYF.

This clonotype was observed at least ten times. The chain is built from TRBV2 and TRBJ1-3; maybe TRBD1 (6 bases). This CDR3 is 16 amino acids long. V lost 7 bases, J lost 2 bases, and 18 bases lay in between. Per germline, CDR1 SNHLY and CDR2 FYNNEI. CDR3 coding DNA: TGTGCCAGCAATAAACAGGGAAACCCGCCTGGAAACACCATATATTTT. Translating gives CASNKQGNPPGNTIYF.

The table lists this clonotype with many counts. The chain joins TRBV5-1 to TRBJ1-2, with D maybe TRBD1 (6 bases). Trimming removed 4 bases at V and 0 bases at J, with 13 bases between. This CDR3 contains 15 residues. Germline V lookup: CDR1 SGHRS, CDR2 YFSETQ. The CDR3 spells CASSPAGQPNYGYTF. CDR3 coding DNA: TGCGCCAGCAGCCCCGCCGGACAGCCTAACTATGGCTACACCTTC.

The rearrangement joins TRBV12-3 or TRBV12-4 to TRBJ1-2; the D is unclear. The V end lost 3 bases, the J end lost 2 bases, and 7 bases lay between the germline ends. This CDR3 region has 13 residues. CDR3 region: CASSFLQNYGYTF. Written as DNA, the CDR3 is TGTGCCAGCAGTTTTTTACAGAACTATGGCTACACCTTC.

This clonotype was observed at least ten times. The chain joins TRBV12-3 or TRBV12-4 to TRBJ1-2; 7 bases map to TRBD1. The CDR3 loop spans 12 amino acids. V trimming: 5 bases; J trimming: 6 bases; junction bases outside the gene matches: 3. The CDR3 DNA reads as TGTGCCAGCAGTCCAACAGGGGATGGCTACACCTTC. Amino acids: CASSPTGDGYTF.

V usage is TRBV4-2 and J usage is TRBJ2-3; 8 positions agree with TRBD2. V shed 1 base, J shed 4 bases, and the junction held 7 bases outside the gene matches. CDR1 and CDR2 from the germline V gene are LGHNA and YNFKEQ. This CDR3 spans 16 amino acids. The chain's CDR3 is CASSQGLSGVADTQYF. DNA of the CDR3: TGTGCCAGCAGCCAAGGTCTTAGCGGGGTAGCAGATACGCAGTATTTT.

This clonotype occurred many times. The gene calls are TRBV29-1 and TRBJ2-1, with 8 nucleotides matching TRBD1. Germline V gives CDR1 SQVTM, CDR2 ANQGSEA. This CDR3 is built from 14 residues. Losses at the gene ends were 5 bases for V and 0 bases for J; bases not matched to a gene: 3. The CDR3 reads CSVNTGGSYNEQFF. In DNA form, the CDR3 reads TGCAGCGTTAACACAGGGGGCTCCTACAATGAGCAGTTCTTC.

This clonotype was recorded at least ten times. The CDR3 loop reads CASTPYEETQYF. The CDR3 DNA reads TGTGCCAGCACGCCTTACGAAGAGACCCAGTACTTC. This chain connects TRBV7-9 to TRBJ2-5; D ambiguous. CDR1 and CDR2 from the germline V gene are SEHNR and FQNEAQ (reference sequence). Between the trimmed V and J ends, which lost 7 bases and 3 bases, there was a span of 9 bases. This CDR3 is built from 12 residues.

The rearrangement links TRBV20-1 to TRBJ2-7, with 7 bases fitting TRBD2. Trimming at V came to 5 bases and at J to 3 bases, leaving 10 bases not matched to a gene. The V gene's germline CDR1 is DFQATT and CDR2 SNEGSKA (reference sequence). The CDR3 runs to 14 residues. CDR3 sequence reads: CSASPGTILYEQYF. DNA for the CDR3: TGCAGTGCTTCTCCCGGGACTATCCTCTACGAGCAGTACTTC.

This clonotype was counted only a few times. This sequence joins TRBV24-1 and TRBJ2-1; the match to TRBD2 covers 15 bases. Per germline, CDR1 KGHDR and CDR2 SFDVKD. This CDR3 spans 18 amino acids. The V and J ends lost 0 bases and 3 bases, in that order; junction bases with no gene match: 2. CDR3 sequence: CATSDLGTSGGHYNEQFF. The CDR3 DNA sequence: TGTGCCACCAGTGATTTGGGGACTAGCGGGGGGCACTACAATGAGCAGTTCTTC.

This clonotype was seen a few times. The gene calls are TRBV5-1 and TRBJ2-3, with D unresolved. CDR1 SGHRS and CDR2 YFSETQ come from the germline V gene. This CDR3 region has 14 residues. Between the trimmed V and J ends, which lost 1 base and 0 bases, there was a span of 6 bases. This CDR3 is CASSLLDSTDTQYF. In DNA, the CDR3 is TGCGCCAGCAGCTTGCTGGACAGCACAGATACGCAGTATTTT.

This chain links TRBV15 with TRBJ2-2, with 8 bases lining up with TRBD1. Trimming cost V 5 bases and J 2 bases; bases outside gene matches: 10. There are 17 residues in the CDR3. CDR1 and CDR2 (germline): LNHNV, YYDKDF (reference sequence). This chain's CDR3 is CATSRDRGAANTGELFF. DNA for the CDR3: TGTGCCACCAGCCGTGACAGGGGCGCTGCAAACACCGGGGAGCTGTTTTTT. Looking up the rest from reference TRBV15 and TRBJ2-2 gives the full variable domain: DAMVIQNPRYQVTQFGKPVTLSCSQTLNHNVMYWYQQKSSQAPKLLFHYYDKDFNNEADTPDNFQSRRPNTSFCFLDIRSPGLGDTAMYLCATSRDRGAANTGELFFGEGSRLTVL.

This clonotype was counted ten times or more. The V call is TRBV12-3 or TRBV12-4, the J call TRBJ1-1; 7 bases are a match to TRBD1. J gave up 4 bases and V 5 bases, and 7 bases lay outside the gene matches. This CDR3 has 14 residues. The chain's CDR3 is CASSPGTVSTEAFF. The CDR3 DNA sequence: TGTGCCAGCAGTCCTGGGACAGTATCCACTGAAGCTTTCTTT.

CDR3 region: CAIGRGGETQYF. CDR3 DNA: TGTGCCATCGGGCGGGGGGGAGAGACCCAGTACTTC. The V call is TRBV10-3, the J call TRBJ2-5; 9 nucleotides line up with TRBD2. The germline V gene encodes CDR1 ENHRY and CDR2 SYGVKD. The CDR3 spans 12 residues. The J segment lost 4 bases and the V segment lost 8 bases, leaving 2 bases of the junction unmatched.

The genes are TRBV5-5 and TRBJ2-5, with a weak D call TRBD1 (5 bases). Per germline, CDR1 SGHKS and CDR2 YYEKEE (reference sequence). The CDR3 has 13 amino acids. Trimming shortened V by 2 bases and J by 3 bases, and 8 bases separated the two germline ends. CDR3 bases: TGTGCCAGCAGCTTCTTCAGGGAAGAGACCCAGTACTTC. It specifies CASSFFREETQYF.

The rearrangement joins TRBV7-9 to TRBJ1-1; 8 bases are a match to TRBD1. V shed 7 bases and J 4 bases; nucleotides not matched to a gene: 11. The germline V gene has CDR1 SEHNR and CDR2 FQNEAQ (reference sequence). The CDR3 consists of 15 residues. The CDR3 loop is CASTLGQGLGTEAFF. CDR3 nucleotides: TGTGCCAGCACCCTTGGACAGGGTTTGGGCACTGAAGCTTTCTTT.

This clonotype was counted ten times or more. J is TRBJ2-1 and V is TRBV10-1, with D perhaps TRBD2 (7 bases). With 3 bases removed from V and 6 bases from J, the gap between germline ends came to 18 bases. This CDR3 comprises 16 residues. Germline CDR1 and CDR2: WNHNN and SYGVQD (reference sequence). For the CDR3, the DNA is TGCGCCAGCAGTGAAGGCGGGGGCCTTTCGGGCAATGAGCAGTTCTTC. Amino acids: CASSEGGGLSGNEQFF.

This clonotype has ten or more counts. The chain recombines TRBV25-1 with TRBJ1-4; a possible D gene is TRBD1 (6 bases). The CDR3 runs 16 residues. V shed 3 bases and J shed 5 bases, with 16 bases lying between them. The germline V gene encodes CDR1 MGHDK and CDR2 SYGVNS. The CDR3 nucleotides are TGTGCCAGCAGTGACTTTCCCTGGACAGAAAATGAAAAACTGTTTTTT. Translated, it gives CASSDFPWTENEKLFF.

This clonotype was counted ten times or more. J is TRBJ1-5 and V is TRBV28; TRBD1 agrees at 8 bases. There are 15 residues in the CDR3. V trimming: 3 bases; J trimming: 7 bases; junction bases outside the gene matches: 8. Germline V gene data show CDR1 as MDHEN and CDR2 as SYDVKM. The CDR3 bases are TGTGCCAGCAGTTTCAGTCAGGGGGCAGGGCAGCCCCAGCATTTT. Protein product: CASSFSQGAGQPQHF.

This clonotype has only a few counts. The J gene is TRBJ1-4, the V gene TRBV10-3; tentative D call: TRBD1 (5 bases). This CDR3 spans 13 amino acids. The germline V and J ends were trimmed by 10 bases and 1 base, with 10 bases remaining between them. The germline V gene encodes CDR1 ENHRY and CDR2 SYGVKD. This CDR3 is CATRGLTNEKLFF. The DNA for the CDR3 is TGTGCCACCCGGGGGTTAACTAATGAAAAACTGTTTTTT.

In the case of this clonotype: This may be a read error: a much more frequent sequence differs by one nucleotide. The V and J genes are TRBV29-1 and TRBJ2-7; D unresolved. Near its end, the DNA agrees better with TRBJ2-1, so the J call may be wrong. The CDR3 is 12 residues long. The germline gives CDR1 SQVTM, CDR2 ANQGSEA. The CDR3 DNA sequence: TGCAGCGTTGAAGGGACGGTCTACGAGCAGTTCTTC. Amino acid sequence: CSVEGTVYEQFF.

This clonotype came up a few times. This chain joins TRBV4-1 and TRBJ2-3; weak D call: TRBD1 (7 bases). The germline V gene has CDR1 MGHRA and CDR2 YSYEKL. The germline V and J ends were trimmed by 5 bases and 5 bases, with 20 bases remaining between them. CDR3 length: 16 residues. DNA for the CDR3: TGCGCCAGCAGCAGACCGACAGGGACTCTTGGAGATACGCAGTATTTT. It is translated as CASSRPTGTLGDTQYF.

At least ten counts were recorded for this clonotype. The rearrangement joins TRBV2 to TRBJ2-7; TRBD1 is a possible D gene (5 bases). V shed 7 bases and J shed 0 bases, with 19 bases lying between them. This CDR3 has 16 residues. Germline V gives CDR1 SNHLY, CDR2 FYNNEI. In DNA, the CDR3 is TGTGCCAGCACCCGCCGGCAGGGTTATACCTCCTACGAGCAGTACTTC. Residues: CASTRRQGYTSYEQYF.

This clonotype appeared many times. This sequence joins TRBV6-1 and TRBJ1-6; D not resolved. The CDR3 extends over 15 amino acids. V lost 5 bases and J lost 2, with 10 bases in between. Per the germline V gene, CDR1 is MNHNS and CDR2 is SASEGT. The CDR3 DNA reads TGTGCCAGCAGTTATGGCAAAGCCTATAATTCACCCCTCCACTTT. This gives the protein CASSYGKAYNSPLHF.